Below, 11 T cell receptor beta chains from the same sample are listed, as sequenced in a study of cytomegalovirus exposure and HLA in healthy donors. Profiled with immunoSEQ multiplex PCR; TCRdb holds only in-frame clones, not every one. The table includes some 110,000 clones, 70% to 90% detected once. Specimen: PBMCs. The receptors were sampled from a woman in her late teens or twenties in good health and CMV-seropositive.

The chain links TRBV28 to TRBJ2-3; no clear D. V was clipped by 2 bases and J by 2 bases, with 5 bases between them. CDR1 and CDR2 from the germline V gene are MDHEN and SYDVKM. The CDR3 runs 13 residues. CDR3 protein: CASSLGLTDTQYF. The CDR3, as DNA: TGTGCCAGCAGTTTAGGGCTCACAGATACGCAGTATTTT.

This clone was counted a single time. This chain links TRBV5-1 with TRBJ1-1, with 8 bases lining up with TRBD1. The CDR3 is 14 residues long. With 5 bases clipped from V and 3 bases from J, the junction kept 6 bases outside the gene matches. From germline, CDR1 is SGHRS and CDR2 YFSETQ. The CDR3: CASSFLDRDTEAFF. The CDR3 bases are TGCGCCAGCAGTTTCTTGGACAGGGACACTGAAGCTTTCTTT.

V gene TRBV5-8 combines with J gene TRBJ2-7; possibly TRBD2 for D (5 bases). Germline CDR1 and CDR2: SGHTS and YDEGEE. CDR3 length: 13 amino acids. With 5 bases removed from V and 4 bases from J, the gap between germline ends came to 13 bases. DNA for the CDR3: TGTGCCAGCAGTCCCCGAGGGTTGTACGAGCAGTACTTC. Protein: CASSPRGLYEQYF. Variable domain in full (rest from reference TRBV5-8 and TRBJ2-7): EAGVTQSPTHLIKTRGQQATLRCSPISGHTSVYWYQQALGLGLQFLLWYDEGEERNRGNFPPRFSGRQFPNYSSELNVNALELEDSALYLCASSPRGLYEQYFGPGTRLTVT.

DNA for the CDR3: TGTGCCAGCAGTTTGGGGACTAGCGGGAGAATGATTGAGCAGTTCTTC. It yields the protein CASSLGTSGRMIEQFF. The J gene is TRBJ2-1, the V gene TRBV27; 14 bases fit TRBD2. CDR1 and CDR2 from the germline V gene are MNHEY and SMNVEV (reference sequence). Trimming at V came to 3 bases and at J to 9 bases, leaving 7 bases not matched to a gene. This CDR3 region has 16 residues.

V usage is TRBV20-1 and J usage is TRBJ2-7; D is perhaps TRBD2 (6 bases). The ends were cut back, 8 bases at V and 5 bases at J, with 13 bases in the middle. CDR3 length: 11 amino acids. Germline V gene data show CDR1 as DFQATT and CDR2 as SNEGSKA (reference sequence). The chain's CDR3 is CSPRWGDEQYF. The CDR3 DNA sequence: TGCAGTCCCAGATGGGGGGACGAGCAGTACTTC.

CDR3 in amino acids: CASSSPAGGYSPLHF. CDR3 nucleotide sequence: TGTGCCAGCAGTTCTCCCGCAGGGGGCTATTCACCCCTCCACTTT. The chain recombines TRBV28 with TRBJ1-6; 8 nucleotides agree with TRBD1. After removal of 4 bases from V and 8 bases from J, the junction contained 7 bases not matched to a gene. CDR1 is MDHEN, CDR2 SYDVKM, per germline. This CDR3 comprises 15 residues.

The V and J genes are TRBV19 and TRBJ2-5, with D perhaps matching TRBD2 (5 bases). V lost 2 bases and J 9 bases, leaving 16 bases between the germline ends. The germline CDR1 and CDR2 sequences are LNHDA and SQIVND (reference sequence). CDR3 length: 14 residues. The CDR3 protein is CASSIPHGKEAQYF. CDR3 sequence (DNA): TGTGCCAGTAGTATACCCCATGGGAAGGAGGCCCAGTACTTC.

This clone showed up just once. The V call is TRBV19, the J call TRBJ2-5; the D is unclear. Trimming pared 4 bases from V and 5 bases from J, leaving 11 bases between. The CDR3 is 13 residues long. CDR1 LNHDA and CDR2 SQIVND come from the germline V gene (reference sequence). The CDR3 DNA is TGTGCCAGTAGTACCAGCTCTAGGGAGACCCAGTACTTC. It yields the protein CASSTSSRETQYF.

The chain joins TRBV2 to TRBJ1-5; 9 bases agree with TRBD1. Germline trimming cut 6 bases from V and 7 bases from J; bases unmatched to any gene: 4. The length of the CDR3 is 13 residues. Germline lookup yields CDR1 SNHLY and CDR2 FYNNEI. The chain's CDR3 is CASSTGGRQPQHF. In DNA, the CDR3 is TGTGCCAGCAGCACAGGGGGCAGGCAGCCCCAGCATTTT.

This sequence joins TRBV13 and TRBJ2-1, with D tentatively TRBD2 (6 bases). This CDR3 comprises 15 residues. Trimming took off 2 bases at V and 2 bases at J, with 10 bases between the two ends. Germline V gene sequence: CDR1 PRHDT, CDR2 FYEKMQ (reference sequence). CDR3 sequence (DNA): TGTGCCAGCAGCTTATGGGCTAGCGCCTACAATGAGCAGTTCTTC. Its translation: CASSLWASAYNEQFF. Combining the CDR3 with reference TRBV13 and TRBJ2-1 gives the whole variable domain AAGVIQSPRHLIKEKRETATLKCYPIPRHDTVYWYQQGPGQDPQFLISFYEKMQSDKGSIPDRFSAQQFSDYHSELNMSSLELGDSALYFCASSLWASAYNEQFFGPGTRLTVL.

The chain employs TRBV10-3 and TRBJ2-7, with TRBD2 matching over 9 bases. With 7 bases clipped from V and 1 base from J, the junction kept 8 bases outside the gene matches. Germline lookup yields CDR1 ENHRY and CDR2 SYGVKD. CDR3 length: 15 residues. The CDR3 nucleotides are TGTGCCATCAAAAGAGCGGGGGGTTCTTCCTACGAGCAGTACTTC. This translates into CAIKRAGGSSYEQYF.